These 17 T cell receptor beta chains were all obtained from the same sample, sequenced in a study of T cell responses to AZD1222 COVID-19 vaccine. Measured with immunoSEQ multiplex PCR; TCRdb has only the in-frame clones, and not every one. This table holds roughly 100,000 clones, roughly 89% found once. Source: peripheral blood, taken on day 0 of AZD1222 vaccination. These receptors came from an adult in good health.

The rearrangement joins TRBV24-1 to TRBJ2-5; D not certain. The CDR3 runs 14 residues. V lost 4 bases and J 3 bases, leaving 11 bases between the germline ends. Germline V lookup: CDR1 KGHDR, CDR2 SFDVKD. The CDR3 loop reads CATSDPDGKETQYF. For the CDR3, the DNA is TGTGCCACCAGTGACCCGGACGGAAAAGAGACCCAGTACTTC.

Turning to this clone: In the same sample, other DNA sequences code for this CDR3. The rearrangement uses TRBV6-1 and TRBJ1-2, with D maybe TRBD1 (5 bases). V lost 1 base to trimming and J lost 4 bases, with 10 bases between them. The germline V gene has CDR1 MNHNS and CDR2 SASEGT. CDR3 length equals 14 residues. CDR3 residues: CASSEEAGGYGYTF. In nucleotides, the CDR3 is TGTGCCAGCAGTGAAGAGGCCGGGGGCTATGGCTACACCTTC.

V is TRBV28 and J is TRBJ2-7; D ambiguous. Trimming stripped 8 bases from V and 5 bases from J, with 19 bases between. Germline CDR1 reads MDHEN; CDR2 reads SYDVKM. The CDR3 length is 14 residues. The CDR3 protein is CASARVSKGHEQYF. The CDR3 DNA sequence: TGTGCCAGCGCCCGGGTCTCCAAAGGGCACGAGCAGTACTTC. Supplemented by reference TRBV28 and TRBJ2-7, the full variable domain reads DVKVTQSSRYLVKRTGEKVFLECVQDMDHENMFWYRQDPGLGLRLIYFSYDVKMKEKGDIPEGYSVSREKKERFSLILESASTNQTSMYLCASARVSKGHEQYFGPGTRLTVT.

The V gene is TRBV19, the J gene TRBJ1-4; D might be TRBD1 (5 bases). The CDR3 is made up of 14 amino acids. Germline values: CDR1 LNHDA, CDR2 SQIVND (reference sequence). Trimming left V 7 bases short and J 0 bases short, with 9 bases between. The CDR3 loop is CASTTGATNEKLFF. CDR3 coding DNA: TGTGCCAGTACAACGGGGGCAACTAATGAAAAACTGTTTTTT.

Regarding this clone: The junction departs from germline at one end; a sequencing error may be responsible. The chain joins TRBV4-2 to TRBJ2-1; the match to TRBD2 covers 11 bases. CDR1 and CDR2 from the germline V gene are LGHNA and YNFKEQ. CDR3 length equals 16 residues. This CDR3 reads CASSQEDQPSGRPAVF. CDR3 DNA sequence: TGTGCCAGCAGCCAAGAGGATCAGCCTAGCGGGAGGCCCGCGGTCTTC.

This chain links TRBV6-6 with TRBJ2-7; no clear D gene. V was clipped by 0 bases and J by 6 bases, with 9 bases between them. The CDR3 consists of 13 residues. From germline, CDR1 is MNHNY and CDR2 SVGAGI (reference sequence). In DNA, the CDR3 is TGTGCCAGCAGTTACTCCTCAGAAGCCGAGCAGTACTTC. Its protein product is CASSYSSEAEQYF.

The rearrangement joins TRBV7-8 to TRBJ2-1, with a weak D call TRBD1 (5 bases). CDR3 length: 12 residues. Germline values: CDR1 SGHVS, CDR2 FQNEAQ. V gave up 6 bases and J gave up 6 bases, with 9 bases separating them. CDR3 amino acids: CASSYTGNEQFF. CDR3 bases: TGTGCCAGCAGTTACACAGGCAATGAGCAGTTCTTC.

The J gene is TRBJ2-2, the V gene TRBV5-1; TRBD2 might be the D (6 bases). CDR1 and CDR2 from the germline V gene are SGHRS and YFSETQ. V lost 2 bases and J lost 1, with 9 bases in between. This CDR3 has 15 residues. The CDR3 nucleotides are TGCGCCAGCAGCTTCGGAGGGCAGAACACCGGGGAGCTGTTTTTT. This sequence encodes CASSFGGQNTGELFF.

The CDR3: CASRTIRGAVRGYTF. The CDR3 nucleotides read TGTGCCAGCAGAACAATTAGGGGTGCAGTACGGGGCTACACCTTC. This chain joins TRBV27 and TRBJ1-2; D perhaps matches TRBD1 (5 bases). This CDR3 comprises 15 residues. CDR1 is MNHEY, CDR2 SMNVEV, per germline (reference sequence). V was pared by 6 bases and J by 8 bases, with 22 bases between.

The chain has TRBV24-1 and TRBJ2-1; D uncertain. The length of the CDR3 is 16 residues. Per the germline V gene, CDR1 is KGHDR and CDR2 is SFDVKD. Between the trimmed V and J ends, which lost 0 bases and 4 bases, there was a span of 12 bases. CDR3 in amino acids: CATSDLSPESYNEQFF. CDR3 bases: TGTGCCACCAGTGATTTGTCACCGGAATCTTACAATGAGCAGTTCTTC.

CDR3: CARSLVGDPLHEQYF. The CDR3 bases are TGTGCCAGAAGCTTAGTTGGGGACCCCCTCCACGAGCAGTACTTC. The rearrangement joins TRBV7-5 to TRBJ2-7. TRBV7-5 is designated a pseudogene. The length of the CDR3 is 15 residues.

The V gene is TRBV4-2, the J gene TRBJ2-2; 7 positions agree with TRBD2. CDR3 size: 15 residues. With 4 bases clipped from V and 8 bases from J, the junction kept 10 bases outside the gene matches. CDR1 is LGHNA, CDR2 YNFKEQ, per germline. This chain's CDR3 is CASSPGGGAAGELFF. The CDR3, as DNA: TGTGCCAGCAGCCCTGGGGGAGGGGCGGCTGGGGAGCTGTTTTTT.

The rearrangement links TRBV19 to TRBJ1-4, with TRBD1 as a possible D gene (5 bases). The germline V gene encodes CDR1 LNHDA and CDR2 SQIVND (reference sequence). V gave up 11 bases and J gave up 0 bases, with 19 bases separating them. The CDR3 length is 16 residues. The CDR3 bases are TGTGCCGCAAGGGGTTTGGGACTTGCAACTAATGAAAAACTGTTTTTT. This sequence encodes CAARGLGLATNEKLFF.

V and J are TRBV4-3 and TRBJ1-2; no clear D gene. Germline V gene lookup returns CDR1 LGHNA and CDR2 YSLEER. V was shortened by 4 bases and J by 3 bases, with 12 bases between the two germline ends. CDR3 length: 14 amino acids. The CDR3 protein is CASSPSPQYYGYTF. The CDR3 DNA sequence: TGCGCCAGCAGCCCCAGTCCTCAGTACTATGGCTACACCTTC.

The V call is TRBV18, the J call TRBJ2-1, with D unclear. Germline values: CDR1 KGHSH, CDR2 LQKENI. The length of the CDR3 is 12 residues. Trimming pared 6 bases from V and 4 bases from J, leaving 7 bases between. CDR3 loop: CASSLNYNEQFF. The CDR3 region has the DNA TGTGCCAGCTCCCTTAATTACAATGAGCAGTTCTTC.

This chain joins TRBV3-1 (or the pseudogene TRBV3-2) and TRBJ2-5, with TRBD1 identical over 7 bases. The CDR3 length is 16 residues. Trimming removed 0 bases from V and 2 bases from J; junction bases left unmatched: 6. Germline V lookup: CDR1 LGHDT, CDR2 YNNKEL (reference sequence). The CDR3 protein is CASSQDTGTAQETQYF. CDR3 nucleotides: TGTGCCAGCAGCCAAGACACCGGGACAGCGCAAGAGACCCAGTACTTC.

CDR3 in amino acids: CASSLRTGGLYEQYF. The CDR3 DNA reads as TGCGCCAGCAGCCTGAGGACAGGGGGTCTCTACGAGCAGTACTTC. The V and J genes are TRBV5-1 and TRBJ2-7; 10 bases align to TRBD1. The V segment lost 4 bases and the J segment 3 bases; nucleotides outside the gene matches: 7. CDR1 and CDR2 from the germline V gene are SGHRS and YFSETQ. The length of the CDR3 is 15 residues.